This entry lists 21 T cell receptor beta chains sequenced from one sample in a study of blood T cell repertoires in COVID-19. Data came from immunoSEQ multiplex PCR; TCRdb stores just in-frame clones and leaves some out. Of some 370,000 clones in the sample, about 89% were seen once. Sequencing was carried out using peripheral blood. These receptors came from a woman in her twenties or thirties with COVID-19, enrolled during active disease.

The chain joins TRBV5-1 to TRBJ2-3; 11 nucleotides line up with TRBD2. This CDR3 is built from 16 residues. V was clipped by 4 bases and J by 4 bases; unmatched bases: 8. In germline, CDR1 is SGHRS, CDR2 YFSETQ. The CDR3 DNA sequence: TGCGCCAGCAGCCCCCGTAGCGGGAGGGATTCAGATACGCAGTATTTT. Translated: CASSPRSGRDSDTQYF. The variable domain in full, completed from reference TRBV5-1 and TRBJ2-3, reads KAGVTQTPRYLIKTRGQQVTLSCSPISGHRSVSWYQQTPGQGLQFLFEYFSETQRNKGNFPGRFSGRQFSNSRSEMNVSTLELGDSALYLCASSPRSGRDSDTQYFGPGTRLTVL.

J is TRBJ2-3 and V is TRBV6-1; 7 bases are shared with TRBD1. Germline V gene lookup returns CDR1 MNHNS and CDR2 SASEGT. The CDR3 runs to 14 residues. V was pared by 3 bases and J by 4 bases, with 4 bases of the junction left unmatched. The CDR3 coding sequence is TGTGCCAGCAGTGATTACAGGGGTCCAGATACGCAGTATTTT. Its protein is CASSDYRGPDTQYF.

The genes are TRBV5-6 and TRBJ2-3; 9 nucleotides agree with TRBD2. The CDR3 runs 18 residues. Per the germline V gene, CDR1 is SGHDT and CDR2 is YYEEEE. Unmatched junction bases numbered 10, after V lost 2 bases and J lost 0 bases. CDR3 sequence: CASSFPSTSGASTDTQYF. In DNA form, the CDR3 reads TGTGCCAGCAGCTTTCCTTCGACTAGCGGAGCTAGCACAGATACGCAGTATTTT.

The chain carries TRBV4-1 and TRBJ2-4; 9 positions match TRBD2. The length of the CDR3 is 16 residues. Trimming at V came to 3 bases and at J to 4 bases, leaving 7 bases not matched to a gene. The germline CDR1 and CDR2 sequences are MGHRA and YSYEKL. CDR3 DNA sequence: TGCGCCAGCAGCCAGTTAGGCGGGAGGGCTAAAAACATTCAGTACTTC. Protein: CASSQLGGRAKNIQYF.

The rearrangement links TRBV5-1 to TRBJ2-2, with TRBD1 matching 7 bases. The CDR3 is 14 residues long. V lost 6 bases and J lost 1; bases outside the gene matches: 3. The germline CDR1 and CDR2 sequences are SGHRS and YFSETQ. The CDR3 here is CASTRQGNTGELFF. DNA of the CDR3: TGCGCCAGCACCCGACAGGGGAACACCGGGGAGCTGTTTTTT.

This rearrangement joins TRBV5-4 to TRBJ2-7, with TRBD2 identical over 11 bases. The length of the CDR3 is 15 residues. After removal of 4 bases from V and 3 bases from J, the junction contained 6 bases not matched to a gene. Germline loops: CDR1 SGHNT, CDR2 YYREEE (reference sequence). CDR3 region: CASSAPGLADYEQYF. Here the CDR3 DNA reads TGTGCCAGCAGCGCACCGGGACTAGCGGACTACGAGCAGTACTTC.

This rearrangement joins TRBV27 to TRBJ2-7; tentatively, D is TRBD1 (6 bases). The CDR3 extends over 14 amino acids. Trimming removed 5 bases from V and 4 bases from J, with 15 bases in between. Per the germline V gene, CDR1 is MNHEY and CDR2 is SMNVEV (reference sequence). For the CDR3, the DNA is TGTGCCAGCAGTGCGGACAGTAAGCTATACGAGCAGTACTTC. It is translated as CASSADSKLYEQYF.

The chain has TRBV19 and TRBJ1-2, with 8 bases fitting TRBD1. V lost 9 bases and J lost 4; bases outside the gene matches: 10. There are 14 residues in the CDR3. CDR1 is LNHDA and CDR2 is SQIVND in the germline V gene (reference sequence). The CDR3 nucleotides read TGTGCCAGCTCCCAGGGACAGGCACTCTATGGCTACACCTTC. Amino acids: CASSQGQALYGYTF.

The chain links TRBV30 to TRBJ1-4; D is possibly TRBD1 (5 bases). The CDR3 is made up of 15 amino acids. The germline gives CDR1 GTSNPN, CDR2 SVGIG (reference sequence). V lost 1 base and J lost 3, with 12 bases in between. The CDR3 region has the DNA TGTGCCTGGAGTGCGAAAGCGGGGGCTAATGAAAAACTGTTTTTT. Protein product: CAWSAKAGANEKLFF.

V usage is TRBV3-1 (or the pseudogene TRBV3-2) and J usage is TRBJ2-7, with a tentative D call TRBD2 (6 bases). Trimming left V 0 bases short and J 3 bases short, with 18 bases between. Germline CDR1 reads LGHDT; CDR2 reads YNNKEL (reference sequence). The CDR3 length is 17 residues. The CDR3 DNA sequence: TGTGCCAGCAGCCAAGAGGGGGATAGCGGAACCGACTACGAGCAGTACTTC. The encoded protein is CASSQEGDSGTDYEQYF.

The chain joins TRBV27 to TRBJ1-1; unclear D gene. Germline V gene sequence: CDR1 MNHEY, CDR2 SMNVEV (reference sequence). Trimming shortened V by 8 bases and J by 0 bases, and 10 bases separated the two germline ends. CDR3 length: 13 amino acids. CDR3 in amino acids: CASLSPVNTEAFF. DNA of the CDR3: TGTGCCAGCCTCTCACCGGTGAACACTGAAGCTTTCTTT.

The chain is built from TRBV20-1 and TRBJ2-7; D uncertain. Trimming removed 3 bases from V and 2 bases from J, with 5 bases in between. Germline V CDR1 and CDR2: DFQATT, SNEGSKA (reference sequence). The CDR3 has 11 amino acids. The CDR3 region is CSARATYEQYF. Written as DNA, the CDR3 is TGCAGTGCTAGGGCCACCTACGAGCAGTACTTC.

The V gene is TRBV28, the J gene TRBJ2-7, with D possibly TRBD1 on 6 matching bases. V was pared by 8 bases and J by 11 bases, with 19 bases between. Germline V lookup: CDR1 MDHEN, CDR2 SYDVKM. CDR3 length: 12 residues. The CDR3 nucleotides are TGTGCCAGCGGCCCCGTTGTTGGGGGCAAGTACTTC. This encodes CASGPVVGGKYF.

The V call is TRBV19, the J call TRBJ2-2, with TRBD2 matching 8 bases. There are 18 residues in the CDR3. CDR1 is LNHDA, CDR2 SQIVND, per germline (reference sequence). After removal of 6 bases from V and 0 bases from J, the junction contained 12 bases not matched to a gene. The DNA of the CDR3 is TGTGCCAGTAGACCCCGGGCGGGGGGCGCCCCGAACACCGGGGAGCTGTTTTTT. Protein sequence: CASRPRAGGAPNTGELFF.

In this sample, this clone turned up once. This sequence joins TRBV27 and TRBJ2-7; the match to TRBD2 covers 13 bases. This CDR3 contains 17 residues. V lost 5 bases and J lost 1; bases outside the gene matches: 8. The germline V gene encodes CDR1 MNHEY and CDR2 SMNVEV (reference sequence). CDR3 coding DNA: TGTGCCAGCAGTCCTTGGACTAGCGGGAGTGAGTCCTACGAGCAGTACTTC. Its translation: CASSPWTSGSESYEQYF.

V gene TRBV5-8 combines with J gene TRBJ2-1, with 10 bases aligning to TRBD2. Germline V gene lookup returns CDR1 SGHTS and CDR2 YDEGEE. V lost 3 bases, J lost 4 bases, and 7 bases stayed unmatched. The CDR3 spans 16 residues. This CDR3 is CASSSAGTSAYNEQFF. Written as DNA, the CDR3 is TGTGCCAGCAGCTCCGCCGGGACTAGCGCATACAATGAGCAGTTCTTC.

The sample holds a few counts of this clone. The chain joins TRBV12-3 or TRBV12-4 to TRBJ2-3; D is uncertain. The CDR3 has 12 residues. The germline V and J ends were trimmed by 3 bases and 7 bases, with 8 bases remaining between them. CDR3 nucleotide sequence: TGTGCCAGCAGTTTGGGCAGCCATACGCAGTATTTT. It yields the protein CASSLGSHTQYF.

The chain links TRBV7-9 to TRBJ1-2; no firm D call. Deletions cut 1 base from V and 8 bases from J, with 17 bases between. This CDR3 comprises 15 residues. Germline CDR1 and CDR2: SEHNR and FQNEAQ (reference sequence). CDR3 loop: CASSLVRLLREGYTF. The CDR3 nucleotides are TGTGCCAGCAGCTTAGTCCGCCTCCTGAGAGAGGGCTACACCTTC.

The chain recombines TRBV6-7 with TRBJ1-6; D not resolved. TRBV6-7 is an open reading frame, and its role is uncertain. This CDR3 contains 19 residues. Trimming cost V 2 bases and J 3 bases, with 20 bases left between them. The CDR3 is CASSYSPERRVFYNSPLHF. The CDR3 bases are TGTGCCAGCAGTTACAGCCCTGAGAGGCGGGTTTTCTATAATTCACCCCTCCACTTT.

The J gene is TRBJ2-7, the V gene TRBV9; 7 bases are a match to TRBD1. This CDR3 region has 15 residues. CDR1 and CDR2 (germline): SGDLS, YYNGEE. V trimming: 4 bases; J trimming: 6 bases; junction bases outside the gene matches: 13. The CDR3 DNA reads as TGTGCCAGCAGCCCCGACAGGGACGTATCCCGCGAGCAGTACTTC. Translation gives CASSPDRDVSREQYF.

The genes are TRBV27 and TRBJ2-3, with 10 bases identical to TRBD1. Germline assignment: CDR1 MNHEY and CDR2 SMNVEV (reference sequence). The CDR3 totals 15 residues. Trimming removed 5 bases from V and 4 bases from J; junction bases left unmatched: 6. The DNA of the CDR3 is TGTGCCAGCAGTAAAGGGACAGGGGTTCCAGATACGCAGTATTTT. It is translated as CASSKGTGVPDTQYF.